This TCR beta chain was identified in a study of response to subunit inactivated influenza vaccine. Study outcomes and limitations: The authors suggested that every seasonal influenza vaccination recruits few new T cells.

From the RT-PCR reads, TCRdb called clonotypes with MiXCR, one entry per CDR3 protein. The sample includes approximately 530,000 distinct CDR3 sequences, 6% to 9% of them seen just once. V lost 4 bases, J lost 4 bases, and 12 bases stayed unmatched. The CDR3 is 16 amino acids. CDR1 is MNHNS, CDR2 SASEGT, per germline. This clonotype was detected ten times or more. The antigen is not known. The sequence was obtained from a man between 50 and 69 years old who received an inactivated influenza vaccine. The rearrangement uses TRBV6-1 and TRBJ1-1; 7 bases match TRBD1. The source material was PBMCs from blood, sampled around 25 months after vaccination. CDR3 bases: TGTGCCAGCAGTGTTACATCCAGGGGGATGAGCACTGAAGCTTTCTTT. It is translated as CASSVTSRGMSTEAFF.